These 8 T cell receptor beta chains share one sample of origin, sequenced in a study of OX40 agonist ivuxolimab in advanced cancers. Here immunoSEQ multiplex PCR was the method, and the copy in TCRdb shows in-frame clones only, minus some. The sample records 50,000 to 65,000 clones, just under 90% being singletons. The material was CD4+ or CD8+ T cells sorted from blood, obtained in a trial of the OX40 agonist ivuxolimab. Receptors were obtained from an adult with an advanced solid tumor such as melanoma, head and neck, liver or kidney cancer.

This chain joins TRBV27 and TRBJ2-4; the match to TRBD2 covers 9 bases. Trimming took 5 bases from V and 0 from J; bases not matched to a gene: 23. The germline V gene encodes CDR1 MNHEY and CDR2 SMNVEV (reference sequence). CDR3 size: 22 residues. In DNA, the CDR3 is TGTGCCAGCAGTCGCGGGATCCCTAGCGGGAAGGCGAGCGACATAGCCAAAAACATTCAGTACTTC. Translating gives CASSRGIPSGKASDIAKNIQYF.

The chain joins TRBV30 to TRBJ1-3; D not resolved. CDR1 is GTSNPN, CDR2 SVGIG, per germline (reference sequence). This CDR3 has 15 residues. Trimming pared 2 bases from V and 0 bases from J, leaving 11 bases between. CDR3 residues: CAWSIGTSSGNTIYF. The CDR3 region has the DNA TGTGCCTGGAGTATTGGCACGAGCTCTGGAAACACCATATATTTT. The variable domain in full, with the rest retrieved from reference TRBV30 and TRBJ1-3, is SQTIHQWPATLVQPVGSPLSLECTVEGTSNPNLYWYRQAAGRGLQLLFYSVGIGQISSEVPQNLSASRPQDRQFILSSKKLLLSDSGFYLCAWSIGTSSGNTIYFGEGSWLTVV.

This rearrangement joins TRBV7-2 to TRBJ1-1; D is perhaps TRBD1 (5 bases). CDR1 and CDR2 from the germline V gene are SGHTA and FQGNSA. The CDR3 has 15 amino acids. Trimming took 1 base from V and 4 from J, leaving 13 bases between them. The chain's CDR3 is CASSLDSGIFTEAFF. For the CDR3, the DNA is TGTGCCAGCAGCTTAGACTCAGGGATTTTCACTGAAGCTTTCTTT.

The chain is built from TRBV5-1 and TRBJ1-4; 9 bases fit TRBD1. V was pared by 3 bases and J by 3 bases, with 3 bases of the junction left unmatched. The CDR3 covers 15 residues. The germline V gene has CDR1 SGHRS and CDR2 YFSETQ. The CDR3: CASSWTGAPNEKLFF. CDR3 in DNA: TGCGCCAGCAGCTGGACAGGGGCACCTAATGAAAAACTGTTTTTT.

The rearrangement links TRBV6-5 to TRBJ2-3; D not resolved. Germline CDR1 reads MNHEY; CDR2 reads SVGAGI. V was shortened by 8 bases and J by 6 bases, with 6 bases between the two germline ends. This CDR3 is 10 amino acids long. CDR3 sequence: CASQGDTQYF. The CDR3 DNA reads TGTGCCAGCCAAGGGGATACGCAGTATTTT.

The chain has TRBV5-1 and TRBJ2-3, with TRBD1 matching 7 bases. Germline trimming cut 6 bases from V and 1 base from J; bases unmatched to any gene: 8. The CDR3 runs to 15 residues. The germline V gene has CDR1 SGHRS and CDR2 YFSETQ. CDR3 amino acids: CASTQIGQGTDTQYF. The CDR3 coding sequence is TGCGCCAGCACCCAAATTGGACAGGGCACAGATACGCAGTATTTT.

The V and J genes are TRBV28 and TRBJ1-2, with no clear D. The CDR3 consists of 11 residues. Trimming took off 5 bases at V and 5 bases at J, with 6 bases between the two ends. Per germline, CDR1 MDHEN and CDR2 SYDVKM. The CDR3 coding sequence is TGTGCCAGCAGTCTCACGTATGGCTACACCTTC. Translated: CASSLTYGYTF.

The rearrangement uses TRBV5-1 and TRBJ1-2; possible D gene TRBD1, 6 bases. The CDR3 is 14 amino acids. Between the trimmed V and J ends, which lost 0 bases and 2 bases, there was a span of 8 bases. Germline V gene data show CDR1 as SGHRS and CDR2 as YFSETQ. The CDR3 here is CASSLVGGNYGYTF. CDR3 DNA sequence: TGCGCCAGCAGCTTGGTAGGGGGGAACTATGGCTACACCTTC.